What follows describes a single T cell receptor (beta chain). Its antigen is not yet known. Base qualities were left out, and no much larger clone turns up one base away. This sample was taken from a study of vaccination effects on CD4 cells after COVID-19 (dated by TCRdb to about 2022). At the level of the whole study: In the ViraFEST assay, PBMC were stimulated with viral peptide pools, and TCR sequencing was then used to find antigen-specific CD4+ T cell clonotypes based on their expansion. Approximately 2.1 million PBMC per well were cultured in IMDM with about 4.8% human AB serum, 8 to 10 IU/ml IL-2 and gentamicin, plus 10 ug/ml peptides. The full study included over 8 COVID-19 convalescent patients and a few SARS-CoV-2-naive healthy vaccine recipients. Post-vaccine samples across the study were collected a median of 72 days after the second dose, with a range of 14 to 241. In both COVID-19 convalescent patients and infection-naive vaccine recipients, the study compared SARS-CoV-2 spike-specific CD4+ TCR repertoires from before mRNA vaccination with those from after it. The Oncomine TCR Beta short-read assay on an Illumina iSeq 100 was used to sequence cultures from other donors in the study. Results and caveats for the whole study, not just this receptor: Among healthy vaccine recipients, nearly all vaccine-induced clones were SARS-CoV-2 mono-reactive, and just 1 of 255 was cross-reactive with common cold coronaviruses. Clones induced by infection and clones induced by vaccination both contracted markedly at late timepoints after vaccination, which fits with T cell responses waning over time. The study was limited by a small number of convalescent patients and lacked early post-infection timepoints.

The library was prepared using the immunoSEQ multiplex PCR assay. DNA from the cultured and isolated CD4+ T cells underwent TCR beta CDR3 sequencing. The authors processed their data as follows. Non-productive TCR sequences were removed, reads were trimmed to the CDR3 region, and CDR3s of at least 7 amino acids were retained. Antigen-specific clonotypes were identified using the MANAFEST web app by comparison of expansion in peptide wells against reference cultures. To count as positive, a clone had to show expansion at FDR<0.05 compared with the reference and with all other wells, an odds ratio above 5, and a frequency above 0.1% in two replicate wells. A clonotype was defined as cross-reactive if the clonotype was significantly expanded both in SARS-CoV-2 spike wells and in at least one common cold coronavirus spike condition. Using the stringdist R package, CDR3 similarity was measured by Levenshtein distance, and unrooted trees were constructed with ape in R 3.6.1. As stored in TCRdb, this immuneACCESS dataset retains in-frame rearrangements with V and J assigned. A fraction of the clones does not appear; measured against another copy, unresolved V genes explain less than half of the discrepancy, and the remainder lacks a known reason. Clonal size and the V and J genes are those of that table, whereas D and trimming came from the DNA. In all, the sample holds approximately 70,000 clones, and around 70% of those were seen once. About 2.3% of the sample is in the top ten clones.

Compared with germline, V lacks 0 bases and J lacks 4 bases; bases without a gene match: 6. From a lookup of the germline V gene, CDR1 and CDR2 are SGHTA and FQGNSA. From cysteine to phenylalanine, the CDR3 is 17 amino acids long. The entry retains the CDR3 DNA only, 51 bases that are in frame from base 1. After approximately eleven days of culture, CD4+ T cells were isolated with the EasySep CD4+ T cell isolation kit. Each participant got two doses of an mRNA SARS-CoV-2 vaccine, either BNT162b2 or mRNA-1273. None of the healthy vaccine recipients had a prior SARS-CoV-2 infection, which was confirmed by nucleocapsid antibody tests that came back negative both before and after vaccination. Half of the culture medium was replaced with fresh IL-2-containing medium on days 3 and 7. Each peptide stimulation condition was cultured in triplicate wells unless otherwise noted. Using Ficoll-Paque Plus gradient centrifugation, PBMC were separated from whole blood and then either used fresh or cryopreserved at -140C. Genomic DNA was extracted from cultured CD4+ T cells with the QIAamp micro DNA kit.

Specimen: CD4+ T cells from PBMCs cultured without peptide, collected after COVID-19 vaccination. Recombination connected TRBV7-2 to TRBJ2-1, and 10 bases in between align with TRBD2. The receptor's source is a human donor who received a COVID-19 vaccine. For the CDR3, the sequence is CASSLAPGLAAYNEQFF. In nucleotides, the sequence is TGTGCCAGCAGCTTAGCCCCAGGACTAGCGGCTTACAATGAGCAGTTCTTC. The full variable domain, with segments outside the CDR3 supplied by the reference TRBV7-2 and TRBJ2-1 proteins, appears as GAGVSQSPSNKVTEKGKDVELRCDPISGHTALYWYRQSLGQGLEFLIYFQGNSAPDKSGLPSDRFSAERTGGSVSTLTIQRTQQEDSAVYLCASSLAPGLAAYNEQFFGPGTRLTVL.